This T cell receptor beta chain was found in a study of cytomegalovirus exposure and HLA in healthy donors. Study-wide points: It was reported in a later analysis that an Asian-associated ancestry cluster showed fewer N-insertions than the roughly 670-donor mean. It has been reported that TCR beta sequences accurately predicted the HLA-A and HLA-B alleles of most subjects. A few V segments could not be told apart, such as TRBV6-2 and TRBV6-3, and were left out. Earlier analysis found most TCR beta V segments productive about 87% or about 30% of the time.

Germline CDR1 reads SGDLS; CDR2 reads YYNGEE. Trimming cost V 4 bases and J 3 bases; bases outside gene matches: 5. The CDR3 is 14 residues long. In the case of this clone: Its specificity is unknown.

PCR primers comprised 60 Vbeta and 13 Jbeta primers. Sequenced by immunoSEQ multiplex PCR; TCRdb stores in-frame clones only, minus some. Among 120,000 or so clones, roughly 87% were seen once, and the ten largest hold 1.5%. The specimen was PBMCs. The V and J genes are TRBV9 and TRBJ1-2; the match to TRBD1 covers 8 bases. The origin of this receptor is a woman between 18 and 29 years old in good health and CMV-seronegative. The CDR3 here is CASSLGTGYYGYTF. The CDR3 coding sequence is TGTGCCAGCAGCCTGGGGACAGGATACTATGGCTACACCTTC.